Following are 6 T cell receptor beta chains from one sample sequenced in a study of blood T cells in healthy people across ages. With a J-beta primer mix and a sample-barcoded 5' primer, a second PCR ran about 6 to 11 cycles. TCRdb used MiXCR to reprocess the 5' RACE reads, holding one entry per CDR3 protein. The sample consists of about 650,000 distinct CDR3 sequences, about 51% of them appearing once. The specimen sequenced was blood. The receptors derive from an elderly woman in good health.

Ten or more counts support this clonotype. CDR3 residues: CASSFTGDEQYF. The CDR3 coding sequence is TGTGCCAGCAGTTTTACGGGGGACGAGCAGTACTTC. V is TRBV28 and J is TRBJ2-7; a possible D gene is TRBD2 (6 bases). The V gene lost 3 bases and the J gene lost 5 bases, with 8 bases spanning the gap. Germline CDR1 and CDR2: MDHEN and SYDVKM. The CDR3 sequence is 12 residues long.

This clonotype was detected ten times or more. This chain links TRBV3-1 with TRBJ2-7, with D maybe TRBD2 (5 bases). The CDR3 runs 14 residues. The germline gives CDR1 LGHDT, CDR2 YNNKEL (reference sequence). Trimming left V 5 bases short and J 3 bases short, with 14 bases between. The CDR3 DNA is TGTGCCAGCAGCGCACGGGGTTTCGACTACGAGCAGTACTTC. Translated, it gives CASSARGFDYEQYF.

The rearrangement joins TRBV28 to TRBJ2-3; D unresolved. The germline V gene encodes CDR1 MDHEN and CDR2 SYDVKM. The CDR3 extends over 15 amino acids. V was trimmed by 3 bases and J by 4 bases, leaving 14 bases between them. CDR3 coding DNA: TGTGCCAGCAGTTTTTTTGGATTCGGCCCAGATACGCAGTATTTT. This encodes CASSFFGFGPDTQYF.

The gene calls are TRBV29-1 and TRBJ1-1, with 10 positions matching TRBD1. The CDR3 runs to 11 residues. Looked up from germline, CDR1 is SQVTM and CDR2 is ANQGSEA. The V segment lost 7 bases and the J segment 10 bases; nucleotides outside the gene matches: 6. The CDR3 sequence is CSAGTGVGAFF. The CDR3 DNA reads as TGCAGCGCCGGGACAGGGGTCGGAGCTTTCTTT.

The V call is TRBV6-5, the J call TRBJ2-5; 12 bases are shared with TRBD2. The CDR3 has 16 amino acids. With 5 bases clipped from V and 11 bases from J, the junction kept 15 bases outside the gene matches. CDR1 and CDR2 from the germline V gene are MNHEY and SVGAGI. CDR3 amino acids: CASSRQTSGSRGEQYF. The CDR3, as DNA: TGTGCCAGCAGTAGACAGACTAGCGGGAGTAGGGGTGAGCAGTACTTC.

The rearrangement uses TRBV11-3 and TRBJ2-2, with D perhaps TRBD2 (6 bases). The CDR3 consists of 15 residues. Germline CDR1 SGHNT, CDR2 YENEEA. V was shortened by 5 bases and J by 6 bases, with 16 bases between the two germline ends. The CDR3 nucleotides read TGTGCCAGCAGCATCACCGGGACTGGGCCCGGGGAGCTGTTTTTT. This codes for CASSITGTGPGELFF.